The 18 T cell receptor beta chains below come from one sample, sequenced in a study of control samples from healthy donors and cancer patients. Data came from immunoSEQ multiplex PCR; TCRdb stores just in-frame clones and leaves some out. The sample includes 100,000 to 150,000 clones, about 93% of them seen just once. Sequencing input: blood. These TCRs come from a man between 18 and 29 years old in good health.

V usage is TRBV5-1 and J usage is TRBJ1-6, with D unclear. The CDR3 is 12 residues long. Trimming left V 4 bases short and J 7 bases short, with 6 bases between. CDR1 and CDR2 from the germline V gene are SGHRS and YFSETQ. The CDR3 DNA is TGCGCCAGCAGCGAGGGAAATTCACCCCTCCACTTT. Translating gives CASSEGNSPLHF.

J is TRBJ2-3 and V is TRBV5-1, with D perhaps matching TRBD1 or TRBD2 (5 bases each). The germline gives CDR1 SGHRS, CDR2 YFSETQ. V was pared by 1 base and J by 1 base, with 13 bases between. The CDR3 runs to 16 residues. The CDR3 coding sequence is TGCGCCAGCAGCTTGTTTATTCGGGACGGCACAGATACGCAGTATTTT. This translates into CASSLFIRDGTDTQYF.

The V call is TRBV11-2, the J call TRBJ2-2; 8 bases align to TRBD2. The CDR3 has 15 amino acids. CDR1 and CDR2 (germline): SGHAT, FQNNGV. V dropped 5 bases and J dropped 7; count of bases not matched to a gene: 9. CDR3 sequence reads: CASSLSGGAHGELFF. The CDR3 DNA reads as TGTGCCAGCAGCCTTTCCGGGGGGGCTCACGGGGAGCTGTTTTTT.

V gene TRBV2 combines with J gene TRBJ2-7; 12 bases fit TRBD1. Germline V CDR1 and CDR2: SNHLY, FYNNEI. With 10 bases clipped from V and 2 bases from J, the junction kept 6 bases outside the gene matches. The CDR3 covers 14 residues. CDR3 residues: CANIRDRGPYEQYV. The DNA for the CDR3 is TGTGCCAACATCCGGGACAGGGGGCCCTACGAGCAGTACGTC.

This chain uses TRBV10-2 with TRBJ1-2, with D possibly being TRBD1 (6 bases). Germline CDR1 reads WSHSY; CDR2 reads SAAADI. Trimming pared 2 bases from V and 8 bases from J, leaving 15 bases between. CDR3 length equals 14 residues. The CDR3 DNA reads as TGCGCCAGCAGTGAGACTGGGGGGGCTTGGGGCTACACCTTC. Protein: CASSETGGAWGYTF.

This rearrangement joins TRBV15 to TRBJ2-2; D gene unclear. The V end was cut by 3 bases, the J end by 1 base, with 6 bases between. The CDR3 has 14 amino acids. CDR1 LNHNV and CDR2 YYDKDF come from the germline V gene (reference sequence). The CDR3 loop is CATSSLLNTGELFF. The CDR3, as DNA: TGTGCCACCAGCAGTCTCTTGAACACCGGGGAGCTGTTTTTT.

The genes are TRBV28 and TRBJ1-2, with TRBD1 matching 9 bases. Germline loops: CDR1 MDHEN, CDR2 SYDVKM. V dropped 5 bases and J dropped 1; count of bases not matched to a gene: 14. The length of the CDR3 is 18 residues. The CDR3 DNA follows: TGTGCCAGCAGTCCCTCCGGACAGGGGCTCCGTCTTAACTATGGCTACACCTTC. This encodes CASSPSGQGLRLNYGYTF.

CDR3: CASSSLAGGRADTQYF. The CDR3 region has the DNA TGTGCCAGCAGCTCCCTAGCGGGGGGGCGGGCAGATACGCAGTATTTT. This sequence joins TRBV5-4 and TRBJ2-3; 12 bases match TRBD2. Trimming at V came to 3 bases and at J to 4 bases, leaving 6 bases not matched to a gene. The CDR3 totals 16 residues. CDR1 is SGHNT, CDR2 YYREEE, per germline (reference sequence).

The rearrangement uses TRBV9 and TRBJ2-1; perhaps TRBD1 as D (6 bases). V shed 2 bases and J shed 4 bases, with 13 bases lying between them. The CDR3 length is 15 residues. Looked up from germline, CDR1 is SGDLS and CDR2 is YYNGEE. The CDR3 loop reads CASSVKQGFYNEQFF. As DNA, the CDR3 is TGTGCCAGCAGCGTTAAACAGGGCTTTTACAATGAGCAGTTCTTC.

The V call is TRBV30, the J call TRBJ1-3; no clear D gene. The CDR3 spans 12 residues. The germline V gene has CDR1 GTSNPN and CDR2 SVGIG (reference sequence). Deletions cut 3 bases from V and 4 bases from J, with 7 bases between. CDR3: CAWRPQGNTIYF. The CDR3 DNA is TGTGCCTGGAGACCCCAAGGAAACACCATATATTTT.

V and J are TRBV5-4 and TRBJ2-3; D may match TRBD1 or TRBD2 (5 bases each). This CDR3 has 16 residues. CDR1 is SGHNT, CDR2 YYREEE, per germline (reference sequence). The V and J ends lost 0 bases and 4 bases respectively, with 15 bases between them. The CDR3 region is CASSLDGTFGADTQYF. Here the CDR3 DNA reads TGTGCCAGCAGCTTGGATGGGACCTTCGGGGCAGATACGCAGTATTTT.

The V call is TRBV9, the J call TRBJ2-2; 8 nucleotides line up with TRBD1. The CDR3 is made up of 17 amino acids. Per the germline V gene, CDR1 is SGDLS and CDR2 is YYNGEE. Trimming cost V 3 bases and J 7 bases; bases outside gene matches: 14. This CDR3 reads CASSEPQGQGDVGELFF. CDR3 in DNA: TGTGCCAGCAGCGAACCCCAAGGACAGGGAGATGTCGGGGAGCTGTTTTTT.

The CDR3 DNA sequence: TGTGCCACCAGTTCTAGCGGGGGGGGTCCGGAGACCCAGTACTTC. This codes for CATSSSGGGPETQYF. The chain employs TRBV24-1 and TRBJ2-5; 12 bases match TRBD2. This CDR3 has 15 amino acids. Unmatched junction bases numbered 6, after V lost 6 bases and J lost 5 bases. Germline-derived CDR1 and CDR2 are KGHDR and SFDVKD.

This clone showed up just once. The V and J genes are TRBV6-5 and TRBJ2-7; the D call may be TRBD1 or TRBD2 (5 bases each). This CDR3 has 15 residues. V shed 7 bases and J shed 0 bases, with 16 bases lying between them. The V gene's germline CDR1 is MNHEY and CDR2 SVGAGI. The CDR3 DNA sequence: TGTGCCAGCAAGCCCTTCGGGACGAGCTCCTACGAGCAGTACTTC. Protein: CASKPFGTSSYEQYF.

V gene TRBV7-3 combines with J gene TRBJ2-5, with D uncertain. Germline CDR1 reads SGHTA; CDR2 reads FQGTGA. There are 14 residues in the CDR3. Trimming took 0 bases from V and 4 from J, leaving 9 bases between them. In DNA form, the CDR3 reads TGTGCCAGCAGCTTAACGGGCCCCGGAGAGACCCAGTACTTC. Amino acids: CASSLTGPGETQYF.

This clone was picked up a small number of times. This chain joins TRBV3-1 (or the pseudogene TRBV3-2) and TRBJ2-1; TRBD2 matches 9 bases. Germline V gene lookup returns CDR1 LGHDT and CDR2 YNNKEL (reference sequence). The CDR3 has 18 residues. V was clipped by 0 bases and J by 4 bases; unmatched bases: 10. The CDR3 DNA sequence: TGTGCCAGCAGCCAAGACAGGATAATAGCGGGAGCTTACAATGAGCAGTTCTTC. Its protein is CASSQDRIIAGAYNEQFF.

The CDR3 protein is CASSRTRGVSYNEQFF. The CDR3 region has the DNA TGCGCCAGCAGTAGGACCCGAGGGGTATCCTACAATGAGCAGTTCTTC. This chain connects TRBV10-1 to TRBJ2-1; possibly TRBD1 or TRBD2 for D (5 bases each). Deletions cut 5 bases from V and 1 base from J, with 15 bases between. CDR3 length: 16 residues. Germline CDR1 WNHNN, CDR2 SYGVQD (reference sequence).

V and J are TRBV2 and TRBJ2-5, with 11 bases that match TRBD2. This CDR3 has 15 amino acids. CDR1 SNHLY and CDR2 FYNNEI come from the germline V gene. Unmatched junction bases numbered 8, after V lost 7 bases and J lost 4 bases. The CDR3 region has the DNA TGTGCCAGCAATAATCCCGGGACTAGCGGAGAGACCCAGTACTTC. It encodes CASNNPGTSGETQYF.